This T cell receptor beta chain emerged from a study of T cell responses to AZD1222 COVID-19 vaccine. Study-level information: Pooling was applied to second doses at about 4 or about 12 weeks. Study-level findings and limits: Regions 160-218 and 743-854 held dominance among vaccine-associated CD4 TCRs, which spanned spike. Epitopes outside B.1.351 and B.1.1.7 mutated regions reportedly drew nearly half of spike TCRs.

Comment on this clone: Its cognate antigen is unknown.

TCRdb's copy holds only in-frame clones and misses some; the assay was immunoSEQ multiplex PCR. The sample has 200,000 or so clones, around 90% seen once; the top ten hold 5% to 7%. CDR1 is ENHRY, CDR2 SYGVKD, per germline. The V gene end was trimmed by 6 bases and the J gene end by 0 bases; junction bases not matched to a gene: 13. The CDR3 consists of 19 residues. The genes are TRBV10-3 and TRBJ1-6, with TRBD1 identical over 8 bases. The receptor was derived from an adult in good health. This specimen consisted of peripheral blood, obtained on day 0 of AZD1222 vaccination. DNA of the CDR3: TGTGCCATCAGGGAGACAGGGGCCGCCCGGGGCTCCTATAATTCACCCCTCCACTTT. It is translated as CAIRETGAARGSYNSPLHF.